The 9 T cell receptor beta chains below all came from one sample that was sequenced in a study of T cell responses to AZD1222 COVID-19 vaccine. The data were produced by immunoSEQ multiplex PCR, yet TCRdb's version contains in-frame clones alone and is incomplete. The data show around 150,000 clones, around 90% seen once. Sample: peripheral blood, taken on day 0 of MenACWY control vaccination. Receptor source: an adult in good health.

As to this clone: Other DNA variants within this sample encode the same CDR3. The chain has TRBV20-1 and TRBJ2-3; D is unclear. This CDR3 has 11 amino acids. The germline gives CDR1 DFQATT, CDR2 SNEGSKA (reference sequence). Trimming took off 4 bases at V and 3 bases at J, with 5 bases between the two ends. CDR3 DNA sequence: TGCAGTGCTACCGGGACAGATACGCAGTATTTT. It codes for CSATGTDTQYF.

A single count supports this clone. This chain links TRBV7-2 with TRBJ2-2; 9 bases line up with TRBD2. The CDR3 length is 15 residues. After removal of 3 bases from V and 6 bases from J, the junction contained 5 bases not matched to a gene. Germline CDR1 is SGHTA and CDR2 is FQGNSA. As DNA, the CDR3 is TGTGCCAGCAGCTTGTTTAGCGGGAGTTCCGGGGAGCTGTTTTTT. It translates to CASSLFSGSSGELFF.

The V call is TRBV10-1, the J call TRBJ2-3; no reliable D call. The CDR3 runs to 13 residues. Germline CDR1 is WNHNN and CDR2 is SYGVQD (reference sequence). Trimming removed 6 bases at V and 1 base at J, with 8 bases between. The CDR3 bases are TGCGCCAGCAGCCGCGGTGGCACAGATACGCAGTATTTT. The encoded protein is CASSRGGTDTQYF.

The rearrangement uses TRBV5-1 and TRBJ2-7; 10 nucleotides align to TRBD1. The CDR3 has 17 amino acids. V shed 1 base, J shed 3 bases, and the junction held 10 bases outside the gene matches. From germline, CDR1 is SGHRS and CDR2 YFSETQ. CDR3 sequence reads: CASSLNLGTGALYEQYF. CDR3 in DNA: TGCGCCAGCAGCTTGAACCTCGGGACAGGGGCGCTCTACGAGCAGTACTTC.

The V call is TRBV9, the J call TRBJ2-7, with D perhaps TRBD2 (6 bases). The CDR3 is 15 residues long. Germline values: CDR1 SGDLS, CDR2 YYNGEE. Trimming removed 0 bases from V and 5 bases from J, with 15 bases in between. DNA for the CDR3: TGTGCCAGCAGCGTAGCGGGCGGGAAGATTGACGAGCAGTACTTC. The encoded protein is CASSVAGGKIDEQYF.

This clone was observed a single time. The gene calls are TRBV9 and TRBJ2-5; 13 nucleotides line up with TRBD2. Germline V gene sequence: CDR1 SGDLS, CDR2 YYNGEE. CDR3 size: 20 residues. V lost 4 bases to trimming and J lost 1 base; unmatched junction nucleotides: 16. CDR3 DNA sequence: TGTGCCAGCAGCCCCTGGGGGGGGAGGACTAGCGGGAGTCTCCAAGAGACCCAGTACTTC. It yields the protein CASSPWGGRTSGSLQETQYF.

The chain uses TRBV9 and TRBJ2-7; TRBD2 matches 7 bases. The CDR3 is 16 amino acids. V shed 0 bases, J shed 6 bases, and the junction held 12 bases outside the gene matches. Germline V CDR1 and CDR2: SGDLS, YYNGEE. CDR3 loop: CASSVGSGTEWGEQYF. CDR3 nucleotides: TGTGCCAGCAGCGTAGGCAGCGGGACGGAATGGGGCGAGCAGTACTTC.

The chain joins TRBV28 to TRBJ1-5; D might be TRBD1 (5 bases). V shed 7 bases and J shed 2 bases, with 15 bases lying between them. This CDR3 contains 15 residues. Germline-derived CDR1 and CDR2 are MDHEN and SYDVKM. The CDR3 DNA follows: TGTGCCAGCACTCTCTCCTTGGGGGGCAATCAGCCCCAGCATTTT. This gives the protein CASTLSLGGNQPQHF.

The chain carries TRBV7-9 and TRBJ2-7; D might be TRBD1 or TRBD2, each matching 5 bases. This CDR3 spans 14 amino acids. The germline gives CDR1 SEHNR, CDR2 FQNEAQ (reference sequence). Trimming took 0 bases from V and 4 from J, leaving 10 bases between them. CDR3 sequence: CASSLAMGVYEQYF. The CDR3 DNA reads as TGTGCCAGCAGCTTAGCGATGGGGGTTTACGAGCAGTACTTC.